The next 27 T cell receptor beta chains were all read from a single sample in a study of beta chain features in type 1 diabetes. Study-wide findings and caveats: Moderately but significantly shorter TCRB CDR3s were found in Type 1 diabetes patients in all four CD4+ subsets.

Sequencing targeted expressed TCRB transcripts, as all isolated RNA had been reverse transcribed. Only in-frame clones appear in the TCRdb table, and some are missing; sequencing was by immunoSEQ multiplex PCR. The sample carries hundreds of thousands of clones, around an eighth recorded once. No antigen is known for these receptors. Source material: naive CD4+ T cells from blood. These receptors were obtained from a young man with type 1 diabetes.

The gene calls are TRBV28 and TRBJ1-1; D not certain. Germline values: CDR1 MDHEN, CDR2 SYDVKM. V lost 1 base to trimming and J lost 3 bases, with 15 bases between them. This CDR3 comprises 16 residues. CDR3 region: CASSLLQVRVDTEAFF. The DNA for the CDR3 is TGTGCCAGCAGTTTATTGCAGGTACGGGTCGACACTGAAGCTTTCTTT.

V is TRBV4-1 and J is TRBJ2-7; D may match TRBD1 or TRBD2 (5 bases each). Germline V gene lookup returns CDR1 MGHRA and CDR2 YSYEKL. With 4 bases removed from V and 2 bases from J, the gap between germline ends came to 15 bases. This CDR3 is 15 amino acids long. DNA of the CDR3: TGCGCCAGCAGCCCCTCGCTGGGGGACCCCTACGAGCAGTACTTC. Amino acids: CASSPSLGDPYEQYF.

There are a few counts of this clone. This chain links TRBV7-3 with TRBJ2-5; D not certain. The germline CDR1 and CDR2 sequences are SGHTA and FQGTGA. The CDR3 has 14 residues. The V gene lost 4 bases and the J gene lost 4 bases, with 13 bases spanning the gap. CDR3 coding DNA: TGTGCCAGCAGCTCCTCCAGAGGTTTAGAGACCCAGTACTTC. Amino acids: CASSSSRGLETQYF.

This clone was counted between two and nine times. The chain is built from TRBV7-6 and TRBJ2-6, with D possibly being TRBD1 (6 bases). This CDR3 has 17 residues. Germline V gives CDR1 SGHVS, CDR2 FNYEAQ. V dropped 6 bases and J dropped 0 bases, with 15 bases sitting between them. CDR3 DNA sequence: TGTGCCAGCAGTTCAATTACAGGGCCCTCTGGGGCCAACGTCCTGACTTTC. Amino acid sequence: CASSSITGPSGANVLTF.

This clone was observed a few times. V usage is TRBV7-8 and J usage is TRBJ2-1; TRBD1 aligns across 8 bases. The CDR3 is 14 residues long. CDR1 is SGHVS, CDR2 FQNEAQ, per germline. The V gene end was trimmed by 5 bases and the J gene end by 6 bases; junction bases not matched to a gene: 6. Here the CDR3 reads CASSRTTGGNEQFF. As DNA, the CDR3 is TGTGCCAGCAGCCGTACAACAGGGGGCAATGAGCAGTTCTTC.

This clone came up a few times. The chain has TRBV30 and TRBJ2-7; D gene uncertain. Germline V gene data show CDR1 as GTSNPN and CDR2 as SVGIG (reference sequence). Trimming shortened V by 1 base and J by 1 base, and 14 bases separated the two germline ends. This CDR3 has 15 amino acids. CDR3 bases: TGTGCCTGGAGTGCAACCGACGAATGGTCCTACGAGCAGTACTTC. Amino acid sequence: CAWSATDEWSYEQYF.

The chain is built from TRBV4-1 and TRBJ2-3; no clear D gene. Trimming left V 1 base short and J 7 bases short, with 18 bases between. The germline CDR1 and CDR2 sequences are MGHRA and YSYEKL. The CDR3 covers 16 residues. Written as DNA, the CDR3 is TGCGCCAGCAGCCAAGGCCTTTTAGCCAAGGCTTATACGCAGTATTTT. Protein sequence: CASSQGLLAKAYTQYF.

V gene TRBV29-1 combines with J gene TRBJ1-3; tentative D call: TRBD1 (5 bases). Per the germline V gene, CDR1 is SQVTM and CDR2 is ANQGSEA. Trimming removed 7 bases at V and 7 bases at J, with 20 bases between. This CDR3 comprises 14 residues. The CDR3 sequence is CSARTAQWGNTIYF. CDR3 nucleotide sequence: TGCAGCGCACGGACGGCCCAGTGGGGCAACACCATATATTTT.

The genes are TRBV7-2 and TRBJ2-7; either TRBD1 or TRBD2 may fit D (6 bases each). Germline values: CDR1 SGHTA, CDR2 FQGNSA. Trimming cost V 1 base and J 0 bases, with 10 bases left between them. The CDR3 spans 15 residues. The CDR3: CASSLGGDISYEQYF. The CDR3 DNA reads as TGTGCCAGCAGCTTAGGGGGGGACATCTCCTACGAGCAGTACTTC. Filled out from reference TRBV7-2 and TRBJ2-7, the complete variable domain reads GAGVSQSPSNKVTEKGKDVELRCDPISGHTALYWYRQSLGQGLEFLIYFQGNSAPDKSGLPSDRFSAERTGGSVSTLTIQRTQQEDSAVYLCASSLGGDISYEQYFGPGTRLTVT.

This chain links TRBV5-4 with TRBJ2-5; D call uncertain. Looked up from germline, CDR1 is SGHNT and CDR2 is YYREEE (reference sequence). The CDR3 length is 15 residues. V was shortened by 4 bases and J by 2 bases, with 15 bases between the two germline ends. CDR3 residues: CASSLGRQTQETQYF. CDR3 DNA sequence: TGTGCCAGCAGCCTGGGAAGGCAAACACAAGAGACCCAGTACTTC.

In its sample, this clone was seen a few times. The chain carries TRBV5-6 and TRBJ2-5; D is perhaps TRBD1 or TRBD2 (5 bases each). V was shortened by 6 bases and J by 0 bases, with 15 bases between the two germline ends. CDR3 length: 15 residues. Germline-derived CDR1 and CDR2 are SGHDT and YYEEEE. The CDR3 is CASTLPGAHQETQYF. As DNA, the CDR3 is TGTGCCAGCACCCTTCCCGGGGCCCACCAAGAGACCCAGTACTTC.

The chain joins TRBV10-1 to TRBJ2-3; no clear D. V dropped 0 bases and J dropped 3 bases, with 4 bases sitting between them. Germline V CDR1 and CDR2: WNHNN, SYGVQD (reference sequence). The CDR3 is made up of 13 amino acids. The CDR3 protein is CASSESWTDTQYF. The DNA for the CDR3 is TGCGCCAGCAGTGAGTCGTGGACAGATACGCAGTATTTT.

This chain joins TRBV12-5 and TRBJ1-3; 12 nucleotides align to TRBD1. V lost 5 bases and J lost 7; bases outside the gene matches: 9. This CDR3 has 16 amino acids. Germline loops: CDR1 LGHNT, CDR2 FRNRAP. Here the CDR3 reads CASGHGTGGSRNTIYF. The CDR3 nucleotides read TGTGCTAGTGGTCACGGGACAGGGGGCAGTAGGAACACCATATATTTT.

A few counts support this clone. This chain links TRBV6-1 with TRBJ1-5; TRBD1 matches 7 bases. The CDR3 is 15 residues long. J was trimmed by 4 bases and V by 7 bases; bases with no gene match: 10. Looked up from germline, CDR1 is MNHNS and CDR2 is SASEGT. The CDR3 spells CASTTRDSLNQPQHF. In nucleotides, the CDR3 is TGTGCCAGCACAACCCGGGACAGCTTGAATCAGCCCCAGCATTTT.

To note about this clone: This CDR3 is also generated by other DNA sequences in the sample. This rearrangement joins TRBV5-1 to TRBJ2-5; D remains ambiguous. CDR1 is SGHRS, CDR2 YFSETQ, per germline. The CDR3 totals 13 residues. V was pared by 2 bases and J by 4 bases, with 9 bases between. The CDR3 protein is CASSLGNGETQYF. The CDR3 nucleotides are TGCGCCAGCAGCTTAGGAAACGGAGAGACCCAGTACTTC.

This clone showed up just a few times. The CDR3 bases are TGTGCCAGCAGCCCTCCGGGACAGGGGGCGCTAAGCGTTTGGAATACGCAGTATTTT. Protein product: CASSPPGQGALSVWNTQYF. The rearrangement uses TRBV5-4 and TRBJ2-3; 12 bases match TRBD1. Trimming removed 4 bases from V and 7 bases from J; junction bases left unmatched: 19. The CDR3 has 19 residues. Germline CDR1 SGHNT, CDR2 YYREEE (reference sequence).

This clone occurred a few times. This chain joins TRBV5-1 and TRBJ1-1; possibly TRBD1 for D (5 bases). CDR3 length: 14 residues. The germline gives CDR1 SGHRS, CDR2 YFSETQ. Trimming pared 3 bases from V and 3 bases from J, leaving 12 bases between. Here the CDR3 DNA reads TGCGCCAGCAGCTCAAGACAGAGCGACACTGAAGCTTTCTTT. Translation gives CASSSRQSDTEAFF. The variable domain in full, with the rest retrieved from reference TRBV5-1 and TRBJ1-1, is KAGVTQTPRYLIKTRGQQVTLSCSPISGHRSVSWYQQTPGQGLQFLFEYFSETQRNKGNFPGRFSGRQFSNSRSEMNVSTLELGDSALYLCASSSRQSDTEAFFGQGTRLTVV.

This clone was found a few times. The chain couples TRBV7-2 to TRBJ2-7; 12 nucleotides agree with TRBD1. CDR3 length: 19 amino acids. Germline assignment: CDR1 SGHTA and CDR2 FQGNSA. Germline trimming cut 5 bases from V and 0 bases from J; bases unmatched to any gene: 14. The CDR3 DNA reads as TGTGCCAGCAGCCTTAGGTTAGGGACAGGGGGCTATTCCTCCTACGAGCAGTACTTC. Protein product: CASSLRLGTGGYSSYEQYF.

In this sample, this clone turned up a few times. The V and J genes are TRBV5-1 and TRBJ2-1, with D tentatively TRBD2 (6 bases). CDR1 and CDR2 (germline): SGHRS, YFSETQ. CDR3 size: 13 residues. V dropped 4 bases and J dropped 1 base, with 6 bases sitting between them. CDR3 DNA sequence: TGCGCCAGCAGCGGGACTTCCTACAATGAGCAGTTCTTC. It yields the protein CASSGTSYNEQFF. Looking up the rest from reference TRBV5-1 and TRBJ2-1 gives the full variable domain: KAGVTQTPRYLIKTRGQQVTLSCSPISGHRSVSWYQQTPGQGLQFLFEYFSETQRNKGNFPGRFSGRQFSNSRSEMNVSTLELGDSALYLCASSGTSYNEQFFGPGTRLTVL.

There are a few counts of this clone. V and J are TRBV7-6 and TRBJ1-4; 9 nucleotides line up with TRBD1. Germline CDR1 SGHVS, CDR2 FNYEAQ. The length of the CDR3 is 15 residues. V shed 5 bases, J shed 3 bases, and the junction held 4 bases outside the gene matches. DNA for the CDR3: TGTGCCAGCAGCACGAGACAGGGGGCTAATGAAAAACTGTTTTTT. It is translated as CASSTRQGANEKLFF. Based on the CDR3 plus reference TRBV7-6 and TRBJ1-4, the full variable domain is GAGVSQSPRYKVTKRGQDVALRCDPISGHVSLYWYRQALGQGPEFLTYFNYEAQQDKSGLPNDRFSAERPEGSISTLTIQRTEQRDSAMYRCASSTRQGANEKLFFGSGTQLSVL.

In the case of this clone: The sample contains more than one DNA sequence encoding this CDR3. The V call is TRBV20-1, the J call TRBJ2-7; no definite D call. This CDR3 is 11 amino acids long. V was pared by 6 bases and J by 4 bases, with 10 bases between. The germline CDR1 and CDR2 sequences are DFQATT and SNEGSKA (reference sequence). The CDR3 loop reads CSASGRYEQYF. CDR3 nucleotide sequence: TGCAGTGCCTCCGGAAGATACGAGCAGTACTTC.

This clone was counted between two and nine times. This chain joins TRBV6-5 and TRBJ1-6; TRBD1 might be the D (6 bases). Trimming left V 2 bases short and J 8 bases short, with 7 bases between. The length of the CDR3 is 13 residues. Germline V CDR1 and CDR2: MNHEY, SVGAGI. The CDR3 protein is CASSYRGDSPLHF. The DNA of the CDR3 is TGTGCCAGCAGTTACAGGGGGGATTCACCCCTCCACTTT.

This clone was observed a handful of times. Here the CDR3 reads CASSQAQVNEQFF. CDR3 bases: TGTGCCAGCAGCCAAGCTCAAGTCAATGAGCAGTTCTTC. The chain couples TRBV4-2 to TRBJ2-1; D not certain. Germline loops: CDR1 LGHNA, CDR2 YNFKEQ. V was pared by 1 base and J by 6 bases, with 7 bases between. This CDR3 region has 13 residues.

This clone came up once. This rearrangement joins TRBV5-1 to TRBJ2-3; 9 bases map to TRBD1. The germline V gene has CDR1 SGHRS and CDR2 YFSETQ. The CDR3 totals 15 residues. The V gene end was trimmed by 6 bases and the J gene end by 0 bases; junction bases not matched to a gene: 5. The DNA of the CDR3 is TGCGCCAGCACCTACAGGGGGCGAAGCACAGATACGCAGTATTTT. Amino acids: CASTYRGRSTDTQYF.

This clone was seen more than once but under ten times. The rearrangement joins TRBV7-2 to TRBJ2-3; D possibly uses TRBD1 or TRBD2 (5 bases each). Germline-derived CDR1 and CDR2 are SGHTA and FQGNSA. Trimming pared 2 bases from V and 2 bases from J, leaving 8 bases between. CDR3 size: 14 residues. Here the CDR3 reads CASSLIGTTDTQYF. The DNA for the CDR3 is TGTGCCAGCAGCTTAATAGGGACCACAGATACGCAGTATTTT.

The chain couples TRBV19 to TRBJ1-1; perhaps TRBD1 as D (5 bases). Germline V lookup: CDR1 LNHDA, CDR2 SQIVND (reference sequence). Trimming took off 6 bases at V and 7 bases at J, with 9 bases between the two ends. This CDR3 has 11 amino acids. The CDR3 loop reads CASSGAGEAFF. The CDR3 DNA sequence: TGTGCCAGTAGCGGGGCAGGTGAAGCTTTCTTT.

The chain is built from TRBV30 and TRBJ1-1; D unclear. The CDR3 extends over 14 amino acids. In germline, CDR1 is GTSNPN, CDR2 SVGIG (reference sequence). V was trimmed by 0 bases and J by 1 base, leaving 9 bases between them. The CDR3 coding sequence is TGTGCCTGGAGTGTAACAAGTCAGAACACTGAAGCTTTCTTT. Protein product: CAWSVTSQNTEAFF.